The present T cell receptor (beta chain) was sequenced within a study of breast tumors, draining lymph nodes, adjacent tissues. As concerns this clonotype: A much larger clone lies one base from this, so it may be a read error.

In TCRdb, the multiplex PCR reads were re-called with MiXCR into one record per CDR3 protein. The sample comprises 200,000 to 300,000 distinct CDR3 sequences, 30% to 35% of which are singletons, and roughly 1.1% rests with the top ten. Axillary draining lymph nodes of breast cancer patients supplied the node samples. From germline, CDR1 is MGHRA and CDR2 YSYEKL. The CDR3 is 17 amino acids. The genes are TRBV4-1 and TRBJ2-1; 8 nucleotides agree with TRBD2. The receptor was derived from a female donor with breast cancer. Some clones in this sample may be carry-over from other donors' samples. The sample was axillary lymph node tissue. CDR3 coding DNA: TGCGCCAGCAGCCAAGAGGCGGCTAGCGGGCCCTACAATGAGCAGCTCTTC. This gives the protein CASSQEAASGPYNEQLF.